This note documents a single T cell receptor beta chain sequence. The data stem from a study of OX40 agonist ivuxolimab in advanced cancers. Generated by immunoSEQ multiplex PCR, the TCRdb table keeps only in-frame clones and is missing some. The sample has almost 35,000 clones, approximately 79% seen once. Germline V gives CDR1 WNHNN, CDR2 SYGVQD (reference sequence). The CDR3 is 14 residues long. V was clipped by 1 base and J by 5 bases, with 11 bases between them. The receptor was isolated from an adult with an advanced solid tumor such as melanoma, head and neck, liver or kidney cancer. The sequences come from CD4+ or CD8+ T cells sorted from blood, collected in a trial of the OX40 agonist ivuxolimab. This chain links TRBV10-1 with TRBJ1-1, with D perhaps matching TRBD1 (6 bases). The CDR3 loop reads CASSEFAGATEAFF. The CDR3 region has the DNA TGCGCCAGCAGTGAGTTCGCGGGGGCGACTGAAGCTTTCTTT.